This TCR beta chain stems from a study of T cell changes during pregnancy in multiple sclerosis. The table lists this clone with a few counts. The CDR3 totals 13 residues. The germline V gene has CDR1 LNHDA and CDR2 SQIVND (reference sequence). Trimming pared 5 bases from V and 2 bases from J, leaving 6 bases between. Clones were read by immunoSEQ multiplex PCR, and TCRdb kept only the in-frame ones, dropping some. The data show fewer than 65,000 clones, roughly nine tenths seen once. The chain links TRBV19 to TRBJ2-2; no reliable D call. The sequence came from a female donor in good health, enrolled as a control in a pregnancy study. Sequences were derived from peripheral blood, sampled in the third trimester of pregnancy. The CDR3 loop reads CASSSQNTGELFF. CDR3 nucleotide sequence: TGTGCCAGTAGTTCCCAAAACACCGGGGAGCTGTTTTTT.